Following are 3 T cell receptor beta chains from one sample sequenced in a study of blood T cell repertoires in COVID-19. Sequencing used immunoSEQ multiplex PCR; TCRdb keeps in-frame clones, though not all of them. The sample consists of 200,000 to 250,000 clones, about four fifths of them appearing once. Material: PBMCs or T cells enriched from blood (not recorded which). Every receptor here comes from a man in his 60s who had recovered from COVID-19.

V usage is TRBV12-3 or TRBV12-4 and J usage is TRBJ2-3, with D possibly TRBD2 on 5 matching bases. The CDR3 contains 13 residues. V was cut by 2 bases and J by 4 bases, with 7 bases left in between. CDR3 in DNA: TGTGCCAGCAGTTTATTCGGGGCAGATACGCAGTATTTT. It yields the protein CASSLFGADTQYF.

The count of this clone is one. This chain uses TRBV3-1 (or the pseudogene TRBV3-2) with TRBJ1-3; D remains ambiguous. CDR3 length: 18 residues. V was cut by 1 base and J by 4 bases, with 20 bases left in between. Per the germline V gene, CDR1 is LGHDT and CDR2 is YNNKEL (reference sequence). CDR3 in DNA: TGTGCCAGCAGCCAAGGGTTTACGCGCGGGCAAGGGGGAAACACCATATATTTT. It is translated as CASSQGFTRGQGGNTIYF.

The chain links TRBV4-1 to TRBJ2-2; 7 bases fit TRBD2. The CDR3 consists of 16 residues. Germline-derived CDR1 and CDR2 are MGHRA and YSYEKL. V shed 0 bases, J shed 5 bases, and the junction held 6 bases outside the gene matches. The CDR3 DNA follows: TGCGCCAGCAGCCAAGATCCACTAGCGAGGACCGGGGAGCTGTTTTTT. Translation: CASSQDPLARTGELFF.